The 31 T cell receptor beta chains reported below all come from one sample, sequenced in a study of blood T cell repertoires in COVID-19. The table came from immunoSEQ multiplex PCR; TCRdb's copy has only in-frame clones and leaves some out. The profile shows a few hundred thousand clones, approximately 88% of them singletons. The sample comprised peripheral blood. These TCRs come from a woman in her twenties or thirties who had recovered from COVID-19.

This chain uses TRBV6-6 with TRBJ1-4, with 8 bases matching TRBD1. The CDR3 is made up of 15 amino acids. Germline CDR1 and CDR2: MNHNY and SVGAGI (reference sequence). V shed 2 bases, J shed 7 bases, and the junction held 6 bases outside the gene matches. CDR3 in DNA: TGTGCCAGCAGTTACCTCAGGGGGCAGGGTGAAAAACTGTTTTTT. The encoded protein is CASSYLRGQGEKLFF.

This chain's CDR3 is CASSSGTGANYGYTF. As DNA, the CDR3 is TGTGCCAGCAGCTCCGGGACAGGAGCTAACTATGGCTACACCTTC. The chain uses TRBV7-2 and TRBJ1-2; 8 bases are shared with TRBD1. Germline V gene data show CDR1 as SGHTA and CDR2 as FQGNSA. The V gene end was trimmed by 4 bases and the J gene end by 0 bases; junction bases not matched to a gene: 4. The CDR3 has 15 residues.

The rearrangement joins TRBV27 to TRBJ1-2, with D unresolved. CDR3 size: 16 residues. V gave up 0 bases and J gave up 0 bases, with 11 bases separating them. Germline CDR1 MNHEY, CDR2 SMNVEV (reference sequence). The DNA for the CDR3 is TGTGCCAGCAGTTTATCAGGGAGGGCCCCTAACTATGGCTACACCTTC. It is translated as CASSLSGRAPNYGYTF.

This chain joins TRBV3-1 (or the pseudogene TRBV3-2) and TRBJ2-3; D might be TRBD1 (6 bases). Germline values: CDR1 LGHDT, CDR2 YNNKEL (reference sequence). CDR3 size: 16 residues. Trimming stripped 3 bases from V and 0 bases from J, with 13 bases between. CDR3 residues: CASSQGLGASTDTQYF. The CDR3 coding sequence is TGTGCCAGCAGCCAGGGATTGGGGGCTAGCACAGATACGCAGTATTTT.

This chain connects TRBV7-2 to TRBJ2-1, with 10 nucleotides matching TRBD2. Germline CDR1 and CDR2: SGHTA and FQGNSA. CDR3 size: 15 residues. Trimming at V came to 6 bases and at J to 4 bases, leaving 6 bases not matched to a gene. The CDR3 DNA follows: TGTGCCAGCAGGCGGACTAGCGGAAAATACAATGAGCAGTTCTTC. Protein product: CASRRTSGKYNEQFF. The full variable domain, in which reference TRBV7-2 and TRBJ2-1 provide the parts outside the CDR3, is GAGVSQSPSNKVTEKGKDVELRCDPISGHTALYWYRQSLGQGLEFLIYFQGNSAPDKSGLPSDRFSAERTGGSVSTLTIQRTQQEDSAVYLCASRRTSGKYNEQFFGPGTRLTVL.

CDR3 in amino acids: CASSPQGGTNQPQHF. The CDR3 DNA reads as TGTGCCAGCAGCCCACAGGGTGGAACAAATCAGCCCCAGCATTTT. The chain carries TRBV7-2 and TRBJ1-5, with D possibly matching TRBD1 (6 bases). Germline CDR1 is SGHTA and CDR2 is FQGNSA. The CDR3 sequence is 15 residues long. The V end lost 5 bases, the J end lost 4 bases, and 15 bases lay between the germline ends.

The chain recombines TRBV12-3 or TRBV12-4 with TRBJ1-1; no clear D gene. Trimming cost V 3 bases and J 1 base, with 3 bases left between them. This CDR3 has 12 residues. The CDR3 is CASSFKNTEAFF. Here the CDR3 DNA reads TGTGCCAGCAGTTTTAAGAACACTGAAGCTTTCTTT.

This clone has a single count. The rearrangement links TRBV5-1 to TRBJ2-1; 8 positions match TRBD2. J lost 1 base, V lost 0 bases, and 0 bases had no gene match. Germline V lookup: CDR1 SGHRS, CDR2 YFSETQ. CDR3 size: 15 residues. The CDR3 sequence is CASSLGGGSYNEQFF. The CDR3 bases are TGCGCCAGCAGCTTGGGCGGGGGGTCCTACAATGAGCAGTTCTTC.

The chain combines TRBV5-4 with TRBJ2-3; TRBD2 aligns across 9 bases. The CDR3 is 16 residues long. V shed 3 bases and J 3 bases; nucleotides not matched to a gene: 8. The germline gives CDR1 SGHNT, CDR2 YYREEE (reference sequence). This CDR3 is CASSSTTSGLTDTQYF. Written as DNA, the CDR3 is TGTGCCAGCAGCTCGACGACTAGCGGACTTACAGATACGCAGTATTTT.

In its sample, this clone was seen once. This chain uses TRBV4-1 with TRBJ2-3, with a weak D call TRBD1 (6 bases). The V end lost 5 bases, the J end lost 0 bases, and 21 bases lay between the germline ends. In germline, CDR1 is MGHRA, CDR2 YSYEKL. This CDR3 has 18 residues. CDR3 sequence: CASSSHPRQASSTDTQYF. CDR3 coding DNA: TGCGCCAGCAGCTCCCACCCCCGACAGGCTTCTAGCACAGATACGCAGTATTTT.

In DNA, the CDR3 is TGCGCCAGCAGCATACAGGGGGCGGCAGATACGCAGTATTTT. It encodes CASSIQGAADTQYF. The rearrangement uses TRBV5-1 and TRBJ2-3; 9 bases line up with TRBD1. The CDR3 length is 14 residues. V lost 4 bases, J lost 4 bases, and 4 bases stayed unmatched. From germline, CDR1 is SGHRS and CDR2 YFSETQ.

The genes are TRBV15 and TRBJ2-5; D may be TRBD2 (5 bases). There are 13 residues in the CDR3. CDR1 is LNHNV, CDR2 YYDKDF, per germline (reference sequence). Trimming left V 6 bases short and J 1 base short, with 9 bases between. The CDR3 spells CATRTGSQETQYF. CDR3 DNA: TGTGCCACCAGAACGGGGAGCCAAGAGACCCAGTACTTC. Together with reference TRBV15 and TRBJ2-5, the CDR3 gives the full variable domain: DAMVIQNPRYQVTQFGKPVTLSCSQTLNHNVMYWYQQKSSQAPKLLFHYYDKDFNNEADTPDNFQSRRPNTSFCFLDIRSPGLGDTAMYLCATRTGSQETQYFGPGTRLLVL.

The V gene is TRBV28, the J gene TRBJ2-5, with D possibly TRBD1 on 6 matching bases. In germline, CDR1 is MDHEN, CDR2 SYDVKM. Trimming took 10 bases from V and 2 from J, leaving 11 bases between them. This CDR3 comprises 12 residues. The chain's CDR3 is CAINQGQETQYF. In nucleotides, the CDR3 is TGTGCCATCAATCAGGGGCAAGAGACCCAGTACTTC. The full variable domain, its missing parts supplied by reference TRBV28 and TRBJ2-5, is DVKVTQSSRYLVKRTGEKVFLECVQDMDHENMFWYRQDPGLGLRLIYFSYDVKMKEKGDIPEGYSVSREKKERFSLILESASTNQTSMYLCAINQGQETQYFGPGTRLLVL.

The V call is TRBV11-2, the J call TRBJ2-5; tentatively, D is TRBD1 (5 bases). The CDR3 extends over 14 amino acids. With 5 bases removed from V and 2 bases from J, the gap between germline ends came to 12 bases. The germline CDR1 and CDR2 sequences are SGHAT and FQNNGV. CDR3 sequence reads: CASSPIRQQETQYF. CDR3 bases: TGTGCCAGCAGCCCTATTAGACAGCAAGAGACCCAGTACTTC.

The J gene is TRBJ2-7, the V gene TRBV28; 16 nucleotides line up with TRBD2. V gave up 5 bases and J gave up 8 bases; unmatched junction bases: 12. The germline gives CDR1 MDHEN, CDR2 SYDVKM. The CDR3 extends over 17 amino acids. The CDR3 DNA reads TGTGCCAGCAGTAACAATGCCGGGACTAGCGGGGGGGATAAGCAGTACTTC. Protein sequence: CASSNNAGTSGGDKQYF.

The chain carries TRBV5-6 and TRBJ1-3; 8 nucleotides match TRBD1. This CDR3 has 14 amino acids. From germline, CDR1 is SGHDT and CDR2 YYEEEE. The J segment lost 3 bases and the V segment lost 4 bases, leaving 3 bases of the junction unmatched. The DNA of the CDR3 is TGTGCCAGCAGCGACACAGGGGGTGGAAACACCATATATTTT. Protein: CASSDTGGGNTIYF.

This clone appeared once. V gene TRBV3-1 (or the pseudogene TRBV3-2) combines with J gene TRBJ2-7, with 8 nucleotides matching TRBD1. The CDR3 runs to 17 residues. J was trimmed by 3 bases and V by 0 bases; bases with no gene match: 10. Looked up from germline, CDR1 is LGHDT and CDR2 is YNNKEL (reference sequence). The CDR3 loop reads CASSQDGTRGRFYEQYF. The CDR3 nucleotides read TGTGCCAGCAGCCAAGACGGTACCAGGGGGCGTTTCTACGAGCAGTACTTC.

This clone was detected only a few times. CDR3 coding DNA: TGTGCCATCAGTGAGGGTCGGGACAGGAACACTGAAGCTTTCTTT. Encoded protein: CAISEGRDRNTEAFF. The chain carries TRBV10-3 and TRBJ1-1; 7 bases align to TRBD1. The trim removed 2 bases at V and 1 base at J, leaving 4 bases unmatched. CDR3 size: 15 residues. In germline, CDR1 is ENHRY, CDR2 SYGVKD.

The CDR3 DNA follows: TGTGCCAGCAGCCAAGTGGGACAGGACACTGAAGCTTTCTTT. Translated: CASSQVGQDTEAFF. The chain has TRBV3-1 (or the pseudogene TRBV3-2) and TRBJ1-1; TRBD1 matches 8 bases. CDR3 length equals 14 residues. CDR1 is LGHDT, CDR2 YNNKEL, per germline (reference sequence). The ends lost 1 base at V and 3 bases at J; junction bases unmatched: 1.

This chain links TRBV4-2 with TRBJ1-2; 10 nucleotides align to TRBD1. Trimming at V came to 2 bases and at J to 8 bases, leaving 5 bases not matched to a gene. The germline CDR1 and CDR2 sequences are LGHNA and YNFKEQ. This CDR3 is built from 14 residues. In nucleotides, the CDR3 is TGTGCCAGCAGCCAATCTGACAGGGGGCGAGGCTACACCTTC. This translates into CASSQSDRGRGYTF.

The CDR3 region has the DNA TGTGCCAGCAGCTTGTACGGGCAGGGGACCTACAATGAGCAGTTCTTC. Translated: CASSLYGQGTYNEQFF. This rearrangement joins TRBV5-8 to TRBJ2-1, with TRBD1 as a possible D gene (6 bases). V was trimmed by 1 base and J by 2 bases, leaving 13 bases between them. Germline CDR1 SGHTS, CDR2 YDEGEE. CDR3 length: 16 amino acids. The full variable domain, with the rest looked up from reference TRBV5-8 and TRBJ2-1, is EAGVTQSPTHLIKTRGQQATLRCSPISGHTSVYWYQQALGLGLQFLLWYDEGEERNRGNFPPRFSGRQFPNYSSELNVNALELEDSALYLCASSLYGQGTYNEQFFGPGTRLTVL.

Written as DNA, the CDR3 is TGTGCCAGCAGTTCGGATAACAGGGGGCTCAGTTCACCCCTCCACTTT. Translated: CASSSDNRGLSSPLHF. The J gene is TRBJ1-6, the V gene TRBV6-5; TRBD1 aligns across 9 bases. Germline CDR1 MNHEY, CDR2 SVGAGI. With V trimmed by 4 bases and J by 9 bases, 10 bases remained unmatched. The CDR3 consists of 16 residues.

The V gene is TRBV9, the J gene TRBJ2-4; 8 bases map to TRBD1. The CDR3 is made up of 15 amino acids. Germline V gives CDR1 SGDLS, CDR2 YYNGEE. The trim removed 0 bases at V and 5 bases at J, leaving 4 bases unmatched. The CDR3 nucleotides are TGTGCCAGCAGCGTAGCAGGGGGCATCGAAAACATTCAGTACTTC. Protein product: CASSVAGGIENIQYF.

This chain joins TRBV28 and TRBJ2-7; D uncertain. This CDR3 has 11 residues. The V gene lost 5 bases and the J gene lost 4 bases, with 6 bases spanning the gap. Germline-derived CDR1 and CDR2 are MDHEN and SYDVKM. The CDR3 spells CASSPTYEQYF. The CDR3 bases are TGTGCCAGCAGTCCAACATACGAGCAGTACTTC.

V is TRBV9 and J is TRBJ2-3, with 7 bases matching TRBD2. Germline CDR1 is SGDLS and CDR2 is YYNGEE. This CDR3 spans 17 amino acids. V trimming: 2 bases; J trimming: 6 bases; junction bases outside the gene matches: 15. The CDR3 sequence: CASSVYREDEYSDTQYF. The CDR3 bases are TGTGCCAGCAGCGTCTACCGGGAGGACGAGTATAGCGATACGCAGTATTTT.

Concerning this clone: The same CDR3 also results from other DNA sequences found in this sample. The chain links TRBV5-4 to TRBJ1-1; TRBD1 is a possible D gene (6 bases). The CDR3 contains 13 residues. Trimming took off 1 base at V and 4 bases at J, with 8 bases between the two ends. Germline CDR1 is SGHNT and CDR2 is YYREEE (reference sequence). CDR3 region: CASSLRGGTEAFF. The CDR3 nucleotides read TGTGCCAGCAGCTTGCGAGGGGGCACTGAAGCTTTCTTT.

This clone has a handful of counts. V and J are TRBV24-1 and TRBJ2-3; D unclear. The CDR3 totals 14 residues. The germline CDR1 and CDR2 sequences are KGHDR and SFDVKD. V lost 1 base and J 5 bases, leaving 9 bases between the germline ends. The CDR3 coding sequence is TGTGCCACCAGTGATTTTGTCGGTGGAGATACGCAGTATTTT. Encoded protein: CATSDFVGGDTQYF.

This clone showed up just once. V usage is TRBV4-1 and J usage is TRBJ1-1, with D possibly being TRBD1 (6 bases). The V end lost 1 base, the J end lost 0 bases, and 21 bases lay between the germline ends. Germline V gene lookup returns CDR1 MGHRA and CDR2 YSYEKL. The CDR3 spans 19 residues. CDR3 in amino acids: CASSQVAGALMPMNTEAFF. The CDR3 DNA sequence: TGCGCCAGCAGCCAAGTAGCGGGGGCCCTGATGCCGATGAACACTGAAGCTTTCTTT.

In DNA, the CDR3 is TGTGCCAGCAGCTTAATTGTAAACACTGAAGCTTTCTTT. Translation: CASSLIVNTEAFF. The chain employs TRBV7-2 and TRBJ1-1; D is unclear. V was clipped by 2 bases and J by 2 bases, with 6 bases between them. The CDR3 has 13 residues. Germline V CDR1 and CDR2: SGHTA, FQGNSA.

About this clone: Other DNA sequences of this sample code for an identical CDR3. The chain joins TRBV7-8 to TRBJ2-2; a possible D gene is TRBD2 (6 bases). The CDR3 sequence is 16 residues long. Germline V gene data show CDR1 as SGHVS and CDR2 as FQNEAQ. The V gene lost 3 bases and the J gene lost 4 bases, with 15 bases spanning the gap. The CDR3 protein is CASSLGRARGTGELFF. The CDR3 DNA reads as TGTGCCAGCAGCTTGGGGCGGGCGCGGGGCACCGGGGAGCTGTTTTTT.

The chain employs TRBV4-3 and TRBJ1-3; possible D gene TRBD1, 5 bases. Trimming removed 0 bases at V and 0 bases at J, with 12 bases between. The CDR3 is made up of 17 amino acids. Per the germline V gene, CDR1 is LGHNA and CDR2 is YSLEER. This CDR3 reads CASSQDPTGSSGNTIYF. The DNA for the CDR3 is TGCGCCAGCAGCCAAGATCCCACAGGAAGCTCTGGAAACACCATATATTTT.